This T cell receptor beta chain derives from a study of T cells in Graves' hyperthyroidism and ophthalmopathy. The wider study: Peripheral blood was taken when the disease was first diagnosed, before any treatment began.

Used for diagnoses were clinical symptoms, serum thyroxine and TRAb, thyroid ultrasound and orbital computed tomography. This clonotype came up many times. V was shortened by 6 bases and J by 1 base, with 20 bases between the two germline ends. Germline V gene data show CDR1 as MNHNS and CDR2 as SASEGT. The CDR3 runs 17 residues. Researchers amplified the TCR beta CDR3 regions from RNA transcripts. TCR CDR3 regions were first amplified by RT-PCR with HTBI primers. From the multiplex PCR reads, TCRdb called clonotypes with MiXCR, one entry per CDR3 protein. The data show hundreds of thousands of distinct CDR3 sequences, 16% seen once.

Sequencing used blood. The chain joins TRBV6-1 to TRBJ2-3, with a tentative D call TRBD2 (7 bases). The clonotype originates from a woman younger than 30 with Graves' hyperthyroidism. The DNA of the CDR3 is TGTGCCAGCAGCGAACCTCGGGTGGGGGGGCGCACAGATACGCAGTATTTT. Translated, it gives CASSEPRVGGRTDTQYF.